A selection of T cell receptor beta chains follows, all from one sample in a study of PD-L1 blockade in urothelial cancer. TCRdb's table, derived via immunoSEQ multiplex PCR, lists solely in-frame clones and lacks some. The profile shows about 130,000 clones, around 85% of them singletons. The sample was PBMCs, taken around atezolizumab (anti-PD-L1) treatment. These receptors originate from a man between 50 and 59 years old with urothelial cancer. Both conserved end residues are trimmed from each CDR3. The D gene is left open where the match is weak. Only part of the rows carry a size: once, few, many, or a class if the clone is expanded.

>few|TRBV30|-|TRBJ1-5
AWSVTGTYNQPQH
>-|TRBV28|-|TRBJ2-3
ASSPEGWSTDTQY
>few|TRBV5-8|-|TRBJ2-2
ASSLDGGELF
>-|TRBV11-2|-|TRBJ1-2
ASSSTEVYGYT
>-|TRBV11-2|-|TRBJ2-7
ASSRNGGQSSYEQY
>-|TRBV5-1|TRBD2|TRBJ2-2
ASSPGTSGRSTGELF
>few|TRBV19|TRBD1|TRBJ2-1
ASSIQRQGLF
>-|TRBV27|TRBD2|TRBJ2-3
ASRGLAGGRDTQY
>-|TRBV28|-|TRBJ2-1
ASTPPGTYNEQF
>-|TRBV6-1|TRBD1|TRBJ1-2
ASSETGGYGYT
>few|TRBV28|-|TRBJ2-5
ASSFSQGGETQY
>-|TRBV27|-|TRBJ1-3
ASSSGSPSSGNTIY
>-|TRBV28|-|TRBJ1-4
ASSLYPRTNEKLF
>-|TRBV11-2|-|TRBJ1-2
ASSATPVRYT
>-|TRBV19|-|TRBJ1-5
ATIASAGDSNQPQH
>-|TRBV2|TRBD1|TRBJ2-1
ASRQGLVYEQF
>once|TRBV6-1|-|TRBJ2-7
ASSDRSGGLHEQY
>-|TRBV5-1|-|TRBJ2-1
ASSLETGYNEQF
>-|TRBV6-1|-|TRBJ1-3
ASTLIVSGNTIY
>-|TRBV19|TRBD1|TRBJ1-2
ASRIRGRHGYT